This is a list of T cell receptor beta chains from one sample in a study of patients and donors after allogeneic stem cell transplantation. TCRdb reprocessed the RT-PCR reads via MiXCR and lists one record per CDR3 protein. The data show approximately 410,000 distinct CDR3 sequences, 16% seen once. Specimen: blood, either unsorted or a sorted T cell fraction (not recorded which). The receptors originated from a human donor who was either an allogeneic HSCT recipient or a stem cell or donor lymphocyte infusion donor (not recorded which). It is not recorded whose cells these are; they may come from a transplant donor. Each CDR3 is given with its conserved first and last residue. Each record gives: V gene, J gene, CDR3 protein.

TRBV12-3/TRBV12-4	TRBJ1-3	CASREAASGNTIYF
TRBV12-5	TRBJ2-5	CASGSPGAEETQYF
TRBV7-9	TRBJ2-2	CASSLAGREGGELFF
TRBV4-1	TRBJ2-1	CASSLPSGTVDNEQFF
TRBV29-1	TRBJ2-7	CSIMTEPAAEQYF
TRBV5-6	TRBJ2-7	CASSPHGTRPNEQYF
TRBV11-2	TRBJ2-3	CASSWQVGPTDTQYF
TRBV9	TRBJ2-1	CASSVVLDNEQFF
TRBV7-3	TRBJ2-3	CASSSDRDGTQYF
TRBV30	TRBJ2-7	CAWTLRSGVEQYF
TRBV5-4	TRBJ2-7	CASSSVTRGVLYEQYF
TRBV24-1	TRBJ1-2	CATSFNYGYTF
TRBV5-1	TRBJ1-1	CASSVLGQLETEAFF
TRBV4-1	TRBJ1-2	CASSQDITVVGYTF
TRBV10-3	TRBJ2-7	CAISGGDSFYYEQYF
TRBV6-2/TRBV6-3	TRBJ2-2	CASSYLRTGELFF
TRBV3-1	TRBJ1-1	CASSQDRFSHGNTEAFF
TRBV7-9	TRBJ2-7	CASSLPRLAGSSYEQYF
TRBV20-1	TRBJ2-7	CSALAMTGGSYEQYF
TRBV5-5	TRBJ1-4	CASSFRDPGGEKLFF
TRBV10-3	TRBJ1-5	CAISELRDQPQHF
TRBV11-3	TRBJ2-3	CASSLDGSWTDTQYF
TRBV7-8	TRBJ2-2	CASSSWEQNTGELFF
TRBV9	TRBJ2-1	CASSVRREDNEQFF
TRBV9	TRBJ2-1	CASSTEGLAGDNEQFF
TRBV12-3/TRBV12-4	TRBJ2-1	CASSSLVGNEQFF
TRBV5-5	TRBJ2-7	CASSFSWDRSYEQYF
TRBV4-2	TRBJ2-1	CASSQEGSGYNEQFF
TRBV2	TRBJ2-1	CASSDGYEQFF
TRBV12-3/TRBV12-4	TRBJ2-7	CASSLADRYEQYF
TRBV5-1	TRBJ2-4	CASSFYKGQGQNIQYF
TRBV12-3/TRBV12-4	TRBJ2-2	CASSLSGRSTGELFF
TRBV12-3/TRBV12-4	TRBJ1-4	CASSLTRGGTNEKLFF
TRBV7-3	TRBJ2-1	CASSLERGVGEQFF
TRBV7-2	TRBJ2-7	CASSLNKLGQYF
TRBV20-1	TRBJ2-7	CSVDREAYEQYF
TRBV7-8	TRBJ2-3	CASSLPARASASSASQYF
TRBV5-1	TRBJ2-7	CASSSAGGVSSYEQYF